The 8 T cell receptor beta chains presented below share a single source sample, sequenced in a study of blood T cell repertoires in COVID-19. TCRdb's table, derived via immunoSEQ multiplex PCR, lists solely in-frame clones and lacks some. The sample shows about 190,000 clones, 80% to 85% of them seen only once. Material for sequencing was peripheral blood. The receptors here all came from a woman aged 40-49 years with acute or convalescent COVID-19.

The chain recombines TRBV7-2 with TRBJ1-1; D unresolved. Germline CDR1 SGHTA, CDR2 FQGNSA. The CDR3 has 13 amino acids. With 5 bases removed from V and 10 bases from J, the gap between germline ends came to 17 bases. CDR3 region: CASSGYYGQRAFF. CDR3 bases: TGTGCCAGCAGCGGCTATTACGGCCAGCGAGCTTTCTTT.

The V gene is TRBV7-8, the J gene TRBJ2-5, with 9 positions matching TRBD2. In germline, CDR1 is SGHVS, CDR2 FQNEAQ. The CDR3 is 16 amino acids. With 6 bases clipped from V and 4 bases from J, the junction kept 12 bases outside the gene matches. CDR3 bases: TGTGCCAGCAGAAGTACGAATAGCGGGGGAGGAGAGACCCAGTACTTC. Translation: CASRSTNSGGGETQYF.

V and J are TRBV10-1 and TRBJ1-5; TRBD1 might be the D (5 bases). V lost 4 bases and J 0 bases, leaving 19 bases between the germline ends. In germline, CDR1 is WNHNN, CDR2 SYGVQD (reference sequence). This CDR3 is 18 amino acids long. The CDR3 reads CASSVTPGGTHSNQPQHF. The CDR3 DNA sequence: TGCGCCAGCAGTGTGACCCCTGGAGGGACCCATAGCAATCAGCCCCAGCATTTT.

The CDR3 region is CASSDTGSNQPQHF. CDR3 in DNA: TGTGCCAGCAGTGACACAGGGTCCAATCAGCCCCAGCATTTT. The chain employs TRBV6-2 or TRBV6-3 and TRBJ1-5; D is perhaps TRBD1 (6 bases). Germline V gene lookup returns CDR1 MNHEY and CDR2 SVGEGT. Trimming cost V 5 bases and J 3 bases, with 11 bases left between them. This CDR3 spans 14 amino acids.

The chain carries TRBV27 and TRBJ1-1, with 12 positions matching TRBD1. Germline loops: CDR1 MNHEY, CDR2 SMNVEV (reference sequence). Trimming at V came to 6 bases and at J to 1 base, leaving 9 bases not matched to a gene. CDR3 size: 17 residues. The DNA for the CDR3 is TGTGCCAGCAGCTCGGGGACAGGGGGCGCGCGGAACACTGAAGCTTTCTTT. Translation: CASSSGTGGARNTEAFF.

J is TRBJ2-2 and V is TRBV27; 7 bases agree with TRBD1. The length of the CDR3 is 16 residues. Trimming at V came to 4 bases and at J to 7 bases, leaving 12 bases not matched to a gene. Germline CDR1 and CDR2: MNHEY and SMNVEV (reference sequence). The CDR3 region is CASSSRGAQGNGELFF. Written as DNA, the CDR3 is TGTGCCAGCAGTTCACGGGGCGCACAGGGGAACGGGGAGCTGTTTTTT.

The V call is TRBV7-9, the J call TRBJ2-1; TRBD2 is a possible D gene (5 bases). The CDR3 spans 17 residues. V dropped 2 bases and J dropped 2 bases, with 16 bases sitting between them. Germline V gene sequence: CDR1 SEHNR, CDR2 FQNEAQ (reference sequence). CDR3 in amino acids: CASSLSPSADPYNEQFF. In DNA, the CDR3 is TGTGCCAGCAGCTTATCCCCCTCAGCGGACCCCTACAATGAGCAGTTCTTC.

The V call is TRBV10-3, the J call TRBJ1-5, with D maybe TRBD1 (6 bases). Germline CDR1 reads ENHRY; CDR2 reads SYGVKD. This CDR3 contains 16 residues. V was shortened by 0 bases and J by 2 bases, with 11 bases between the two germline ends. The DNA of the CDR3 is TGTGCCATCAGTGAGTCGAGGACAGTGGGCAATCAGCCCCAGCATTTT. Protein product: CAISESRTVGNQPQHF.